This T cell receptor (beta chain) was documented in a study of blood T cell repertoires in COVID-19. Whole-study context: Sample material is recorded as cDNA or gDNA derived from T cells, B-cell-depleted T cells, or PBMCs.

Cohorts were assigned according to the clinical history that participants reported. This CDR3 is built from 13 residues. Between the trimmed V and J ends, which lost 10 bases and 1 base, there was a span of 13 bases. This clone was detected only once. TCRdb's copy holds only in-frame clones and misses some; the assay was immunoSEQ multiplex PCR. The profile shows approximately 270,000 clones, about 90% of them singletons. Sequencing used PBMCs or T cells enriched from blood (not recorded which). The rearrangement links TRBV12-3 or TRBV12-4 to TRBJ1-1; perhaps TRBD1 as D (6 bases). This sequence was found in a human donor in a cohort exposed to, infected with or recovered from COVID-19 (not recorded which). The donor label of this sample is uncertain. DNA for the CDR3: TGTGCCACGAGGGGGTTCTCGAACACTGAAGCTTTCTTT. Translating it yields CATRGFSNTEAFF.